This is a list of T cell receptor beta chains from one sample in a study of blood T cell repertoires in COVID-19. The repertoire was sequenced with immunoSEQ multiplex PCR; TCRdb's copy has only in-frame clones and lacks some. The table has tens of thousands of clones, approximately 90% seen once. Material: peripheral blood. The receptor source for this set is an older woman with acute or convalescent COVID-19. The conserved cysteine and the conserved F or W are not part of the CDR3 here. D genes are given only for firm matches.

D | J | V | CDR3
NA | TRBJ1-1 | TRBV3-1/TRBV3-2 | ASSLRGGGTNTEAF
TRBD1 | TRBJ1-1 | TRBV5-1 | ASSGQGALSTEAF
TRBD1 | TRBJ1-2 | TRBV10-2 | ASRVTGDYGYT
TRBD1 | TRBJ1-4 | TRBV7-2 | ASRPPGQGNEKLF
NA | TRBJ1-1 | TRBV11-2 | ASSPTRMDTEAF
NA | TRBJ1-3 | TRBV7-9 | ASSLVGGNSGNTIY
TRBD2 | TRBJ2-2 | TRBV5-4 | ASSRLAGPNTGELF
TRBD1 | TRBJ1-1 | TRBV6-6 | ASSFTGQGDTEAF
NA | TRBJ2-5 | TRBV3-1/TRBV3-2 | ASSRTGRGETQY
NA | TRBJ1-6 | TRBV4-2 | ASSQDVGLPLIFALH
NA | TRBJ2-1 | TRBV29-1 | SAPAGNSYNEQF
TRBD2 | TRBJ2-1 | TRBV5-6 | ASSPLSGRDVNEQF
NA | TRBJ2-2 | TRBV3-1/TRBV3-2 | ASSRVALGTGELF
NA | TRBJ2-3 | TRBV18 | ASSPRGATSTDTQY
NA | TRBJ1-5 | TRBV28 | ASSPSDGFSNQPQH
NA | TRBJ2-6 | TRBV2 | ASSSGFSGANVLT
NA | TRBJ1-1 | TRBV28 | ASSFWEGQRGTEAF
NA | TRBJ1-3 | TRBV19 | ASIGVGNTIY
TRBD1 | TRBJ2-5 | TRBV19 | ASSIVPGQPQETQY
TRBD1 | TRBJ2-5 | TRBV10-1 | ASSERGGETQY
NA | TRBJ1-1 | TRBV11-1 | ASSLDQGWSSTEAF
NA | TRBJ2-5 | TRBV24-1 | ATSDSGVVETQY
TRBD1 | TRBJ2-1 | TRBV9 | ASSTGTGDLYNEQF
NA | TRBJ1-5 | TRBV19 | ASSLGLATGNQPQH